This T cell receptor beta chain was sequenced in a study of B cell selection in AIRE deficiency. Study-wide findings and caveats: TCRbeta-only data showed 30% to 45% of shared healthy Treg sequences in healthy Tconv.

Of note for this clone: The antigen is unknown.

Regulatory T cells were sorted as CD4+CD25hiCD127low/negative. Using immunoSEQ multiplex PCR, the repertoire was profiled, and TCRdb retains in-frame clones only, with some absent. The sample contains roughly 18,000 clones, around 93% of which appear only once. Germline V gene sequence: CDR1 SGHNT, CDR2 YYREEE (reference sequence). CDR3 length: 16 amino acids. With 2 bases clipped from V and 6 bases from J, the junction kept 10 bases outside the gene matches. This TCR derives from a human donor in good health. Input material: CD4+CD25+ Tregs sorted from PBMCs. The rearrangement joins TRBV5-4 to TRBJ2-3; 9 bases fit TRBD2. For the CDR3, the DNA is TGTGCCAGCAGCTTACGAGCGGGAGGCCCCGTGGATACGCAGTATTTT. It yields the protein CASSLRAGGPVDTQYF.